This T cell receptor (beta chain) was observed in a study of Ad26.COV2.S vaccination and SARS-CoV-2 variants. V gave up 0 bases and J gave up 5 bases, with 5 bases separating them. Germline V gene lookup returns CDR1 SGDLS and CDR2 YYNGEE. The CDR3 contains 12 residues. The treatment: some 20 received Ad26.COV2.S at low or high dose, single or two shots; five or six received placebo; per-sample allocation not given. Collection of samples fell on day 63 after the first vaccine or placebo injection. In its sample, this clone was seen once. Other DNA sequences in this specimen translate into the identical CDR3. The data were produced by immunoSEQ multiplex PCR, yet TCRdb's version contains in-frame clones alone and is incomplete. The sample carries around 450,000 clones, about nine tenths recorded once.

The chain joins TRBV9 to TRBJ1-1; no clear D. The sample was peripheral blood, taken in a trial of Ad26.COV2.S vaccine versus placebo. This sequence was found in a person aged 18-65 years who received the Ad26.COV2.S COVID-19 vaccine or a placebo. Written as DNA, the CDR3 is TGTGCCAGCAGCGTAGGAGGGACTGAAGCTTTCTTT. It is translated as CASSVGGTEAFF.